The sequence of this TCR beta chain was determined in a study of shared clonotypes between healthy human individuals. Across the whole study: CD4 naive cells filled three plates per donor, CD4 memory three, CD8 naive two and CD8 memory one.

Genomic DNA (from each subset) was split evenly across several immunoSEQ plates. Sequencing used immunoSEQ multiplex PCR; TCRdb keeps in-frame clones, though not all of them. Of roughly 640,000 clones in the sample, roughly 70% were seen once. Per the germline V gene, CDR1 is MDHEN and CDR2 is SYDVKM. Trimming removed 3 bases from V and 5 bases from J; junction bases left unmatched: 10. The CDR3 totals 16 residues. The clonotype was recovered from a woman aged 25 to 39 in good health. The sequencing sample was made of memory CD4+ T cells sorted from blood. The subset: CD45RA-negative fraction. The rearrangement uses TRBV28 and TRBJ2-7; 10 bases are shared with TRBD1. The CDR3 DNA reads as TGTGCCAGCAGTTTTCCGGGGACAGGGGTTTACGACGAGCAGTACTTC. This translates into CASSFPGTGVYDEQYF.